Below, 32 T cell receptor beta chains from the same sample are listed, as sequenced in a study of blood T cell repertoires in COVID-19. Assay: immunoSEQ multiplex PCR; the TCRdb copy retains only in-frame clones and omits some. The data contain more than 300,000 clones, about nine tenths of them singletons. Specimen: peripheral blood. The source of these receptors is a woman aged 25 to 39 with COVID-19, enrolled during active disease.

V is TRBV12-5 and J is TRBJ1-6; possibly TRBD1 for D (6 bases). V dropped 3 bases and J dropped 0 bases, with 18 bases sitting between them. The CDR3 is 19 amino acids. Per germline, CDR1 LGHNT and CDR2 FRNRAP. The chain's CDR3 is CASGFSPRARGSYNSPLHF. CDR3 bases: TGTGCTAGTGGTTTCTCACCCCGCGCCAGGGGCTCCTATAATTCACCCCTCCACTTT.

The CDR3 coding sequence is TGTGCCAGCAGCAAACGACAGGGCCAGGCAGAGACCCAGTACTTC. This codes for CASSKRQGQAETQYF. This chain uses TRBV5-4 with TRBJ2-5, with 7 bases lining up with TRBD1. V shed 4 bases, J shed 4 bases, and the junction held 10 bases outside the gene matches. The CDR3 totals 15 residues. Looked up from germline, CDR1 is SGHNT and CDR2 is YYREEE (reference sequence). The full variable domain, with the rest looked up from reference TRBV5-4 and TRBJ2-5, is ETGVTQSPTHLIKTRGQQVTLRCSSQSGHNTVSWYQQALGQGPQFIFQYYREEENGRGNFPPRFSGLQFPNYSSELNVNALELDDSALYLCASSKRQGQAETQYFGPGTRLLVL.

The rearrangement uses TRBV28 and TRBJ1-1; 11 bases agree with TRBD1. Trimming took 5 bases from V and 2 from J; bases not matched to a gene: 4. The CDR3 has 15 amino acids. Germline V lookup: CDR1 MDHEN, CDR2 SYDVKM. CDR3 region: CASSEGTGGNTEAFF. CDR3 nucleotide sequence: TGTGCCAGCAGTGAAGGGACAGGGGGAAACACTGAAGCTTTCTTT.

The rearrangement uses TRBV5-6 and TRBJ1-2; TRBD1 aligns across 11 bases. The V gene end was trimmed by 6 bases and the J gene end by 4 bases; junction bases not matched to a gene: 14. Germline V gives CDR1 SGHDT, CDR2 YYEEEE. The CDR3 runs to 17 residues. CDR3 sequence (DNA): TGTGCCAGCAATCCGGGGACAGGGGGGTATCTTGGCTATGGCTACACCTTC. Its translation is CASNPGTGGYLGYGYTF.

The CDR3 DNA sequence: TGTTCAGGACTAGCGGGGGGCCAAAGGGCAGAGACCCAGTACTTC. Translating it yields CSGLAGGQRAETQYF. The chain joins TRBV15 to TRBJ2-5, with TRBD2 matching over 14 bases. Germline V lookup: CDR1 LNHNV, CDR2 YYDKDF (reference sequence). This CDR3 region has 15 residues.

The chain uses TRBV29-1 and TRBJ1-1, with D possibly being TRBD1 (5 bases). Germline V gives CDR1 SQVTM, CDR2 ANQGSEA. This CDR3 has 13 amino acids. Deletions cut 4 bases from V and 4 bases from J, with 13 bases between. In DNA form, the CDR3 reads TGCAGCGTTGGGACATTCATGTTCACTGAAGCTTTCTTT. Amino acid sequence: CSVGTFMFTEAFF.

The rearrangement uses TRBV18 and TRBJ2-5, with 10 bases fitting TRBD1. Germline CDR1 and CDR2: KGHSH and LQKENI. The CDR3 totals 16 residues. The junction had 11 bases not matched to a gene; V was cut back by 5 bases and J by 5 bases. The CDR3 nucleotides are TGTGCCAGCTCAGGCGCCGGGACAGGGGTAGCGGAGACCCAGTACTTC. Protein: CASSGAGTGVAETQYF.

DNA of the CDR3: TGTGCCAGCAGCTCACCAGGCAGGTTTGGAAACACCATATATTTT. Translation gives CASSSPGRFGNTIYF. The chain links TRBV11-2 to TRBJ1-3; D call uncertain. This CDR3 spans 15 amino acids. The V end was cut by 4 bases, the J end by 3 bases, with 13 bases between. Germline assignment: CDR1 SGHAT and CDR2 FQNNGV.

The CDR3 loop is CASSIDLPGQDLYGYTF. Written as DNA, the CDR3 is TGTGCCAGTAGTATAGATTTACCGGGACAAGACCTCTATGGCTACACCTTC. The chain recombines TRBV19 with TRBJ1-2; tentatively, D is TRBD1 (6 bases). CDR1 and CDR2 (germline): LNHDA, SQIVND (reference sequence). V lost 0 bases to trimming and J lost 4 bases, with 18 bases between them. The CDR3 extends over 17 amino acids.

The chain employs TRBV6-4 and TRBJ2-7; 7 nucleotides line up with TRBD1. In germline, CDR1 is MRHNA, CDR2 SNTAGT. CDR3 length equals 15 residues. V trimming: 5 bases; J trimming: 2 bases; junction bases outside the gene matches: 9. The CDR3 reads CASSIGTDITYEQYV. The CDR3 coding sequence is TGTGCCAGCAGTATTGGGACAGATATTACCTACGAGCAGTACGTC.

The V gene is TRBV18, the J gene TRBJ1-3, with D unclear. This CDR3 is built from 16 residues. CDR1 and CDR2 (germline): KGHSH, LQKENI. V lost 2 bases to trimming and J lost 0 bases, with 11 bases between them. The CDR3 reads CASSPSLAASGNTIYF. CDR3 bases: TGTGCCAGCTCACCATCCCTAGCGGCCTCTGGAAACACCATATATTTT. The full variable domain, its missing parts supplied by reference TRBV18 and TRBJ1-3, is NAGVMQNPRHLVRRRGQEARLRCSPMKGHSHVYWYRQLPEEGLKFMVYLQKENIIDESGMPKERFSAEFPKEGPSILRIQQVVRGDSAAYFCASSPSLAASGNTIYFGEGSWLTVV.

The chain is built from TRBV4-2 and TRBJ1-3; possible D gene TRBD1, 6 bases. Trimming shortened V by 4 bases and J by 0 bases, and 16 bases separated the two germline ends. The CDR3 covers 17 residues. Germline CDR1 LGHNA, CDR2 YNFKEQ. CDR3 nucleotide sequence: TGTGCCAGCAGCCCGTTAGGACAGAAACCCTCTGGAAACACCATATATTTT. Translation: CASSPLGQKPSGNTIYF.

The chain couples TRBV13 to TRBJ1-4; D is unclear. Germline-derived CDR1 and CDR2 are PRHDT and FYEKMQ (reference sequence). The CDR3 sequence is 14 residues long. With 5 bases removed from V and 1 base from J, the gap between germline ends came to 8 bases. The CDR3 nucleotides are TGTGCCAGCAGCACGTCGGGAACTAATGAAAAACTGTTTTTT. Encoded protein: CASSTSGTNEKLFF. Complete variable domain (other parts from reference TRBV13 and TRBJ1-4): AAGVIQSPRHLIKEKRETATLKCYPIPRHDTVYWYQQGPGQDPQFLISFYEKMQSDKGSIPDRFSAQQFSDYHSELNMSSLELGDSALYFCASSTSGTNEKLFFGSGTQLSVL.

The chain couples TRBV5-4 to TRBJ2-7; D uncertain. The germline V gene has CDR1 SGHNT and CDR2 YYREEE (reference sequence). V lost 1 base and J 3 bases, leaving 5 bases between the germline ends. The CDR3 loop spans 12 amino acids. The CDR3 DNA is TGTGCCAGCAGCTTGTTCGTCTACGAGCAGTACTTC. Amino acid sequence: CASSLFVYEQYF.

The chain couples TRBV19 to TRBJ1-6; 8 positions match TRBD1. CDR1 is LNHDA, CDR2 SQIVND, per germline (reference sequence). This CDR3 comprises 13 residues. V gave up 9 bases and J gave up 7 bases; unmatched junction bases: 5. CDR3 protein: CASRQGWNSPLHF. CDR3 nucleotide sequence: TGTGCCAGCAGACAGGGGTGGAATTCACCCCTCCACTTT. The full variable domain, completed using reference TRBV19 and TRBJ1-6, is DGGITQSPKYLFRKEGQNVTLSCEQNLNHDAMYWYRQDPGQGLRLIYYSQIVNDFQKGDIAEGYSVSREKKESFPLTVTSAQKNPTAFYLCASRQGWNSPLHFGNGTRLTVT.

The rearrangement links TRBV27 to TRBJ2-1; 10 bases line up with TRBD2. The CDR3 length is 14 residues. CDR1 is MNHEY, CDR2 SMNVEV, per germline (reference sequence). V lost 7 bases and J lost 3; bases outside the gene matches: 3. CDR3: CASTASGGYNEQFF. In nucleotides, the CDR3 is TGTGCCAGCACTGCTAGCGGGGGCTACAATGAGCAGTTCTTC.

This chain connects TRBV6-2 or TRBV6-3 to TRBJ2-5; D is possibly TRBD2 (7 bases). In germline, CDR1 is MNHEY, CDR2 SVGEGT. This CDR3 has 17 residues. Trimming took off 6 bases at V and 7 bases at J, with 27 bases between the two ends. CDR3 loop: CASSQVPGPPRGGTQYF. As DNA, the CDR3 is TGTGCCAGCAGCCAAGTCCCCGGACCACCAAGGGGGGGGACCCAGTACTTC.

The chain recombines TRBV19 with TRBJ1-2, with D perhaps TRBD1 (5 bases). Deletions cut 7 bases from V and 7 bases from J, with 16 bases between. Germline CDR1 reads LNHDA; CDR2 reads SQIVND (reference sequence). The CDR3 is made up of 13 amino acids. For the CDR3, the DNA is TGTGCCAGTAATCCAGGGTTTGATTTTGGCTACACCTTC. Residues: CASNPGFDFGYTF.

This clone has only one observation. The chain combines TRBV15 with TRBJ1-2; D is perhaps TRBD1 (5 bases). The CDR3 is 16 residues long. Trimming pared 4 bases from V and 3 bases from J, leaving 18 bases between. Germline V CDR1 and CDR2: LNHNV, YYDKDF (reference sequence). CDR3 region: CATSNAGPLGDYGYTF. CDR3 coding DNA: TGTGCCACCAGCAACGCAGGGCCATTAGGGGACTATGGCTACACCTTC.

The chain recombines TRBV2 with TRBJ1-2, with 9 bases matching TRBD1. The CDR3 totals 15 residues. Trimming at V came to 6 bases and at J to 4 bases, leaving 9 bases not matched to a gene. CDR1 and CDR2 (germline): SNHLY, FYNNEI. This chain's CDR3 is CASRGVGQGFYGYTF. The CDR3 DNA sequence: TGTGCCAGCAGGGGCGTAGGACAGGGGTTCTATGGCTACACCTTC.

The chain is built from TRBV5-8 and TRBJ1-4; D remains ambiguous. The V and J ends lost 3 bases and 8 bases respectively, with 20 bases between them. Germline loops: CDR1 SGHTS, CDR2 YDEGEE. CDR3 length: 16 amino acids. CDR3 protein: CASSSQVVGIGEKLFF. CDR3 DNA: TGTGCCAGCAGCTCGCAGGTCGTCGGGATTGGGGAAAAACTGTTTTTT.

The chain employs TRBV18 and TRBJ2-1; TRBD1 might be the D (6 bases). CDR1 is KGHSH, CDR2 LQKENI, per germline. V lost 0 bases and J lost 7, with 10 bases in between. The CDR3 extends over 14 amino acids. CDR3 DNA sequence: TGTGCCAGCTCACCACCGGACAGATGGAATGAGCAGTTCTTC. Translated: CASSPPDRWNEQFF.

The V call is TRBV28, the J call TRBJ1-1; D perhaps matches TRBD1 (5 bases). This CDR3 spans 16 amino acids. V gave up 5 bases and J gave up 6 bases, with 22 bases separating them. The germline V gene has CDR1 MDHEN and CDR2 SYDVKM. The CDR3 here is CASSPNHLGGDAEAFF. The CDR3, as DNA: TGTGCCAGCAGTCCAAACCACCTGGGGGGAGACGCTGAAGCTTTCTTT. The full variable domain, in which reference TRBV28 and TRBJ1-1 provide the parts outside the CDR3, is DVKVTQSSRYLVKRTGEKVFLECVQDMDHENMFWYRQDPGLGLRLIYFSYDVKMKEKGDIPEGYSVSREKKERFSLILESASTNQTSMYLCASSPNHLGGDAEAFFGQGTRLTVV.

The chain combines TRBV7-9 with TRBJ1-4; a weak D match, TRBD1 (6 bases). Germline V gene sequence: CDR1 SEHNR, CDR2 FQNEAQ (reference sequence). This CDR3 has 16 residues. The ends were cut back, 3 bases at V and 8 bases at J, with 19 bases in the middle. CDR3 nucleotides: TGTGCCAGCAGCTTTCCAGGGGATCATCGTAGGGAAAAACTGTTTTTT. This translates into CASSFPGDHRREKLFF.

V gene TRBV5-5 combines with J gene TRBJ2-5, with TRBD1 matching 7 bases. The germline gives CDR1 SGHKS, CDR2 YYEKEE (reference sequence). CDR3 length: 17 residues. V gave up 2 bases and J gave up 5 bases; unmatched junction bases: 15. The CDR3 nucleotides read TGTGCCAGCAGCTTAATGACAGGGACGGGGTTGCGGGAGACCCAGTACTTC. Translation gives CASSLMTGTGLRETQYF. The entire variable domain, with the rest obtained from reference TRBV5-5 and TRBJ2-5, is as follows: DAGVTQSPTHLIKTRGQQVTLRCSPISGHKSVSWYQQVLGQGPQFIFQYYEKEERGRGNFPDRFSARQFPNYSSELNVNALLLGDSALYLCASSLMTGTGLRETQYFGPGTRLLVL.

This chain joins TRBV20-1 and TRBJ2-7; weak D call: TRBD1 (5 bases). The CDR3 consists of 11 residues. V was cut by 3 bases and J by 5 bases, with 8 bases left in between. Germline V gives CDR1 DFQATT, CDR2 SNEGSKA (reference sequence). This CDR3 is CSARWGHEQYF. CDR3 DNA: TGCAGTGCTAGGTGGGGCCACGAGCAGTACTTC.

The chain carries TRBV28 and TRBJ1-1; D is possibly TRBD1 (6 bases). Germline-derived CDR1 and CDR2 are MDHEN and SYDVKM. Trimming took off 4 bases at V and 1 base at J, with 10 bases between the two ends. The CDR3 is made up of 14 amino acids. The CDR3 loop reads CASSSGAANTEAFF. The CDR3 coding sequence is TGTGCCAGCAGTTCAGGGGCAGCGAACACTGAAGCTTTCTTT.

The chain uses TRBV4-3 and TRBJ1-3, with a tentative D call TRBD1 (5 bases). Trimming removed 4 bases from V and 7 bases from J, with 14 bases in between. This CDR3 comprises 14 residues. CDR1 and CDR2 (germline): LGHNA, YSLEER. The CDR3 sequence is CASSPTRQLNTIYF. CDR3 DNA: TGCGCCAGCAGCCCGACCAGACAGTTGAACACCATATATTTT.

Written as DNA, the CDR3 is TGTGCCAGCAGCCCCCCCGTGAGGGTCAATTCACCCCTCCACTTT. This sequence encodes CASSPPVRVNSPLHF. The rearrangement joins TRBV28 to TRBJ1-6; D call uncertain. CDR1 and CDR2 (germline): MDHEN, SYDVKM. The CDR3 runs to 15 residues. V lost 6 bases and J 7 bases, leaving 16 bases between the germline ends.

This CDR3 reads CASRRDSSGANVLTF. The CDR3 coding sequence is TGTGCCAGCAGACGGGACAGCTCTGGGGCCAACGTCCTGACTTTC. The chain links TRBV6-5 to TRBJ2-6; TRBD1 agrees at 7 bases. The germline V gene encodes CDR1 MNHEY and CDR2 SVGAGI. Trimming removed 6 bases from V and 0 bases from J; junction bases left unmatched: 2. The CDR3 contains 15 residues.

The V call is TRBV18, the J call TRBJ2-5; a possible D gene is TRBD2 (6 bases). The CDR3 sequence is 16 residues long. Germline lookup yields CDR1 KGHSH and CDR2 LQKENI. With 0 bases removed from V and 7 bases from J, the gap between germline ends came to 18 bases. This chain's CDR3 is CASSPPIAGSGVTQYF. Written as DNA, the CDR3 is TGTGCCAGCTCACCACCGATCGCGGGGAGTGGTGTGACCCAGTACTTC.

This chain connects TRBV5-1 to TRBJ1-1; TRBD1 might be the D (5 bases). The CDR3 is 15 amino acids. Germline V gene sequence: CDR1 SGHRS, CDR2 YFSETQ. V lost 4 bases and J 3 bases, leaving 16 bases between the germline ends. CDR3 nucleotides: TGCGCCAGCAGCCGCCTCGGGACTCATGACACTGAAGCTTTCTTT. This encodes CASSRLGTHDTEAFF.